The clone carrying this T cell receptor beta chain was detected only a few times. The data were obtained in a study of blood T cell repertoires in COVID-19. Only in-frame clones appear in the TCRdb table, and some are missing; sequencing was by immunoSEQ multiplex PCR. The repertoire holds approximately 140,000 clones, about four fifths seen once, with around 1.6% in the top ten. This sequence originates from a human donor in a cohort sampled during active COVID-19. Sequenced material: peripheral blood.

The CDR3 spells CASSSVTNEKLFF. The DNA of the CDR3 is TGCGCCAGCAGCTCCGTAACTAATGAAAAACTGTTTTTT. V and J are TRBV5-1 and TRBJ1-4; D remains unclear. Germline V gives CDR1 SGHRS, CDR2 YFSETQ. Trimming took off 3 bases at V and 1 base at J, with 4 bases between the two ends. The CDR3 sequence is 13 residues long.